This is a list of T cell receptor beta chains from one sample in a study of beta chain features in type 1 diabetes. Sequencing used immunoSEQ multiplex PCR; TCRdb keeps in-frame clones, though not all of them. Found here are 900,000 or so clones, 17% of them singletons; the top ten hold about 0.025%. Input material: naive CD4+ T cells from blood. The receptors here all came from a woman aged 18-29 years in good health. CDR3s include the opening cysteine and the closing phenylalanine or tryptophan. D genes are given only for firm matches. Clone size is not always given. Where it is, it says once, few, many or a class for expanded clones.

size: NA; D: NA; J: TRBJ2-3; V: TRBV7-2; CDR3: CASSLTANTQYF; DNA: TGTGCCAGCAGCTTAACTGCCAATACGCAGTATTTT
size: NA; D: NA; J: TRBJ2-1; V: TRBV28; CDR3: CASSLSILGRGLQFF; DNA: TGTGCCAGCAGTTTATCTATTCTAGGTCGGGGCCTGCAGTTCTTC
size: few; D: NA; J: TRBJ2-3; V: TRBV5-4; CDR3: CASSQERQNTDTQYF; DNA: TGTGCCAGCAGCCAAGAGAGGCAGAACACAGATACGCAGTATTTT
size: few; D: NA; J: TRBJ1-4; V: TRBV7-9; CDR3: CASSLTVANEKLFF; DNA: TGTGCCAGCAGCTTGACAGTCGCTAATGAAAAACTGTTTTTT
size: NA; D: NA; J: TRBJ2-6; V: TRBV19; CDR3: CASSPGTGANVLTF; DNA: TGTGCCAGTAGCCCGGGTACTGGGGCCAACGTCCTGACTTTC
size: NA; D: TRBD2; J: TRBJ2-7; V: TRBV11-2; CDR3: CASSPRLAGDRGYYEQYF; DNA: TGTGCCAGCAGCCCCCGACTAGCGGGAGACAGGGGGTACTACGAGCAGTACTTC
size: NA; D: NA; J: TRBJ2-5; V: TRBV2; CDR3: CASRAEMGSRWTQYF; DNA: TGTGCCAGCAGGGCTGAGATGGGGTCTCGGTGGACCCAGTACTTC
size: NA; D: NA; J: TRBJ2-3; V: TRBV11-2; CDR3: CASSWMEGTDTQYF; DNA: TGTGCCAGCAGCTGGATGGAGGGCACAGATACGCAGTATTTT
size: NA; D: NA; J: TRBJ1-4; V: TRBV7-2; CDR3: CASSLDPGILEKLFF; DNA: TGTGCCAGCAGCTTAGATCCAGGGATCCTTGAAAAACTGTTTTTT
size: NA; D: TRBD2; J: TRBJ2-3; V: TRBV5-1; CDR3: CASSLASGSITDTQYF; DNA: TGCGCCAGCAGCTTGGCAAGCGGGAGTATCACAGATACGCAGTATTTT
size: few; D: NA; J: TRBJ2-1; V: TRBV29-1; CDR3: CSVVGSGSSYNEQFF; DNA: TGCAGCGTTGTGGGATCCGGTAGCTCCTACAATGAGCAGTTCTTC
size: NA; D: TRBD1; J: TRBJ2-3; V: TRBV19; CDR3: CASSIRGTGSSTDTQYF; DNA: TGTGCCAGTAGTATAAGGGGGACAGGGTCAAGCACAGATACGCAGTATTTT
size: few; D: NA; J: TRBJ1-1; V: TRBV5-1; CDR3: CASSLVGDTEAFF; DNA: TGCGCCAGCAGCTTGGTGGGGGATACTGAAGCTTTCTTT
size: NA; D: NA; J: TRBJ1-1; V: TRBV5-1; CDR3: CASSLRQMNTEAFF; DNA: TGCGCCAGCAGCTTGCGCCAGATGAACACTGAAGCTTTCTTT
size: NA; D: NA; J: TRBJ1-3; V: TRBV5-1; CDR3: CASRLSGQGNTIYF; DNA: TGCGCCAGCAGATTATCAGGGCAAGGAAACACCATATATTTT
size: few; D: TRBD2; J: TRBJ2-3; V: TRBV15; CDR3: CATSRVLLAGGPHTQYF; DNA: TGTGCCACCAGCAGAGTTCTTTTAGCGGGAGGGCCCCATACGCAGTATTTT
size: NA; D: NA; J: TRBJ2-1; V: TRBV19; CDR3: CASSIARADEQFF; DNA: TGTGCCAGTAGTATCGCTCGTGCGGATGAGCAGTTCTTC
size: NA; D: NA; J: TRBJ2-3; V: TRBV14; CDR3: CASSARYSVSTDTQYF; DNA: TGTGCCAGCAGCGCCCGATACAGCGTAAGCACAGATACGCAGTATTTT
size: few; D: NA; J: TRBJ2-3; V: TRBV7-9; CDR3: CASSSTGTGRDTQYF; DNA: TGTGCCAGCAGCTCCACCGGAACAGGGAGAGATACGCAGTATTTT
size: NA; D: NA; J: TRBJ2-3; V: TRBV4-2; CDR3: CASSQDLKQRIASTDTQYF; DNA: TGTGCCAGCAGCCAAGATCTAAAACAGCGGATCGCTAGCACAGATACGCAGTATTTT
size: NA; D: NA; J: TRBJ2-7; V: TRBV5-6; CDR3: CASSPFAGPEYYEQYF; DNA: TGTGCCAGCAGCCCCTTCGCAGGGCCCGAGTACTACGAGCAGTACTTC
size: few; D: NA; J: TRBJ2-7; V: TRBV27; CDR3: CASRRTDGRSYEQYF; DNA: TGTGCCAGCAGACGAACTGACGGAAGGTCCTACGAGCAGTACTTC
size: NA; D: TRBD1; J: TRBJ2-7; V: TRBV2; CDR3: CASSGQGTYEQYF; DNA: TGTGCCAGCAGTGGACAGGGCACCTACGAGCAGTACTTC
size: few; D: NA; J: TRBJ2-7; V: TRBV28; CDR3: CASRSGFEQYF; DNA: TGTGCCAGCAGGTCGGGATTCGAGCAGTACTTC
size: NA; D: NA; J: TRBJ1-1; V: TRBV19; CDR3: CASSIRRGTEAFF; DNA: TGTGCCAGTAGTATACGGAGAGGGACAGAAGCTTTCTTT
size: NA; D: NA; J: TRBJ1-5; V: TRBV20-1; CDR3: CSAKGNQPQHF; DNA: TGCAGTGCGAAGGGGAATCAGCCCCAGCATTTT
size: few; D: NA; J: TRBJ2-3; V: TRBV10-3; CDR3: CAISGQVTLSTDTQYF; DNA: TGTGCCATCAGTGGCCAGGTTACCCTTAGCACAGATACGCAGTATTTT
size: few; D: NA; J: TRBJ1-2; V: TRBV7-2; CDR3: CASSLAGWGASGYTF; DNA: TGTGCCAGCAGCTTAGCTGGGTGGGGGGCTAGTGGCTACACCTTC
size: NA; D: NA; J: TRBJ2-6; V: TRBV4-1; CDR3: CASSQVSSVNSGANVLTF; DNA: TGCGCCAGCAGCCAAGTGTCCTCAGTCAACTCTGGGGCCAACGTCCTGACTTTC
size: NA; D: NA; J: TRBJ1-1; V: TRBV18; CDR3: CASSPRDTNTEAFF; DNA: TGTGCCAGCTCACCTAGGGACACGAACACTGAAGCTTTCTTT
size: NA; D: NA; J: TRBJ1-2; V: TRBV28; CDR3: CASVTGNYGYTF; DNA: TGTGCCAGCGTTACAGGGAACTATGGCTACACCTTC
size: few; D: TRBD2; J: TRBJ2-7; V: TRBV7-3; CDR3: CASSSGLAGDEQYF; DNA: TGTGCCAGCAGCTCTGGACTAGCGGGAGACGAGCAGTACTTC
size: few; D: NA; J: TRBJ2-5; V: TRBV5-1; CDR3: CASSLAVRTFQETQYF; DNA: TGCGCCAGCAGCTTGGCAGTCAGAACTTTTCAAGAGACCCAGTACTTC
size: few; D: NA; J: TRBJ2-7; V: TRBV7-8; CDR3: CASSLLAYPYEQYF; DNA: TGTGCCAGCAGCTTACTAGCGTACCCCTACGAGCAGTACTTC
size: NA; D: TRBD1; J: TRBJ1-4; V: TRBV5-1; CDR3: CASSLRTGGEKLFF; DNA: TGCGCCAGCAGCTTGCGTACAGGGGGTGAAAAACTGTTTTTT
size: few; D: TRBD1; J: TRBJ2-5; V: TRBV5-1; CDR3: CASSSAPGQSQETQYF; DNA: TGCGCCAGCAGCTCAGCACCGGGACAGTCCCAAGAGACCCAGTACTTC
size: few; D: NA; J: TRBJ2-7; V: TRBV4-2; CDR3: CASSQGGEGRRGYEQYF; DNA: TGTGCCAGCAGCCAAGGTGGAGAGGGTCGGCGGGGCTACGAGCAGTACTTC
size: NA; D: NA; J: TRBJ2-7; V: TRBV10-3; CDR3: CAISHDSSPPYEQYF; DNA: TGTGCCATCAGCCACGACAGTTCTCCTCCCTACGAGCAGTACTTC
size: few; D: NA; J: TRBJ2-2; V: TRBV5-1; CDR3: CASSLVFSGNTGELFF; DNA: TGCGCCAGCAGCTTGGTGTTTAGCGGTAACACCGGGGAGCTGTTTTTT
size: few; D: TRBD1; J: TRBJ2-3; V: TRBV19; CDR3: CASSILQGVSPDTQYF; DNA: TGTGCCAGTAGTATCCTACAGGGGGTTTCCCCAGATACGCAGTATTTT
size: NA; D: NA; J: TRBJ2-4; V: TRBV11-2; CDR3: CASSPRQLGGGQAIQYF; DNA: TGTGCCAGCAGCCCCAGACAACTAGGAGGGGGACAAGCCATTCAGTACTTC
size: NA; D: NA; J: TRBJ1-1; V: TRBV4-2; CDR3: CASSQGFSMNTEAFF; DNA: TGTGCCAGCAGCCAAGGGTTCAGTATGAACACTGAAGCTTTCTTT
size: few; D: TRBD2; J: TRBJ2-7; V: TRBV7-2; CDR3: CASSPRRAGGFDEQYF; DNA: TGTGCCAGCAGCCCCCGGCGGGCGGGAGGGTTCGACGAGCAGTACTTC
size: NA; D: NA; J: TRBJ2-1; V: TRBV5-1; CDR3: CASSLGTPYNEQFF; DNA: TGCGCCAGCAGCTTGGGGACTCCCTACAATGAGCAGTTCTTC
size: few; D: TRBD2; J: TRBJ2-2; V: TRBV18; CDR3: CASSTGTTSGELFF; DNA: TGTGCCAGCTCAACCGGGACTACAAGCGGGGAGCTGTTTTTT
size: NA; D: NA; J: TRBJ2-5; V: TRBV18; CDR3: CASSPQDQETQYF; DNA: TGTGCCAGCTCACCTCAGGACCAAGAGACCCAGTACTTC
size: few; D: NA; J: TRBJ1-5; V: TRBV28; CDR3: CASSLYPGPQPQHF; DNA: TGTGCCAGCAGTTTATATCCGGGACCCCAGCCCCAGCATTTT
size: few; D: NA; J: TRBJ1-1; V: TRBV2; CDR3: CATQLTMSAEAFF; DNA: TGTGCCACCCAGCTTACTATGAGCGCTGAAGCTTTCTTT
size: few; D: NA; J: TRBJ2-3; V: TRBV11-2; CDR3: CASSLMSRRDTQYF; DNA: TGTGCCAGCAGCCTCATGTCCCGGAGGGATACGCAGTATTTT
size: few; D: TRBD2; J: TRBJ2-7; V: TRBV25-1; CDR3: CASSKAGSSYEQYF; DNA: TGTGCCAGCAGTAAAGCGGGGAGCTCCTACGAGCAGTACTTC
size: few; D: TRBD1; J: TRBJ2-7; V: TRBV6-5; CDR3: CASSSDRERGIPEQYF; DNA: TGTGCCAGCAGTTCGGACAGGGAACGCGGGATCCCCGAGCAGTACTTC
size: few; D: NA; J: TRBJ1-5; V: TRBV10-2; CDR3: CASRASNQPQHF; DNA: TGCGCCTCAAGGGCGAGCAATCAGCCCCAGCATTTT
size: NA; D: NA; J: TRBJ2-7; V: TRBV18; CDR3: CASSPADTYEQYF; DNA: TGTGCCAGCTCACCAGCGGACACCTACGAGCAGTACTTC
size: few; D: NA; J: TRBJ2-1; V: TRBV7-3; CDR3: CASSLVGGSYREQFF; DNA: TGTGCCAGCAGCTTAGTCGGGGGTTCTTACCGCGAGCAGTTCTTC
size: NA; D: TRBD2; J: TRBJ2-1; V: TRBV7-3; CDR3: CASSLREGRLNEQFF; DNA: TGTGCCAGCAGCTTAAGGGAGGGCCGGCTCAATGAGCAGTTCTTC
size: NA; D: NA; J: TRBJ2-6; V: TRBV18; CDR3: CASSPEGSRSGANVLTF; DNA: TGTGCCAGCTCACCAGAAGGTTCTCGGTCTGGGGCCAACGTCCTGACTTTC
size: NA; D: NA; J: TRBJ2-1; V: TRBV7-6; CDR3: CASSTSPSYNEQFF; DNA: TGTGCCAGCAGCACTAGCCCCTCCTACAATGAGCAGTTCTTC